These T cell receptor beta chains were read from a single sample in a study of cytomegalovirus exposure and HLA in healthy donors. The protocol was immunoSEQ multiplex PCR, while the TCRdb copy is restricted to in-frame clones and leaves out a portion. In the table there are about 110,000 clones, approximately 70% of which are singletons. The sequencing sample was made of PBMCs. These receptors all stem from a boy aged 5-17 years in good health and CMV-seronegative. The conserved cysteine and the conserved F or W are not part of the CDR3 here. Fields, in order: CDR3 protein, J gene, V gene, clone size. The size field is filled for only some rows; it gives once, few, many or a size class.

CDR3: APGFRQGTANYGYT; J: TRBJ1-2; V: TRBV6-4; size: few
CDR3: ASSWGQGGYEQY; J: TRBJ2-7; V: TRBV5-1; size: few
CDR3: ASSYFLQETQY; J: TRBJ2-5; V: TRBV6-5; size: .
CDR3: ASSNRVAYEQY; J: TRBJ2-7; V: TRBV19; size: .
CDR3: ASSEGQGATEAF; J: TRBJ1-1; V: TRBV6-5; size: .
CDR3: ASSIGTGGRYEQY; J: TRBJ2-7; V: TRBV19; size: .
CDR3: ASSENIGAAGELF; J: TRBJ2-2; V: TRBV2; size: .
CDR3: ASSPTRGRSNEKLF; J: TRBJ1-4; V: TRBV27; size: once
CDR3: ASSLNFGTGVPQGEQY; J: TRBJ2-7; V: TRBV18; size: .
CDR3: ASSMTGGWNGYT; J: TRBJ1-2; V: TRBV6-5; size: .
CDR3: ASSEGTGRNQPQH; J: TRBJ1-5; V: TRBV6-1; size: .
CDR3: ASTLEAGVLYEQF; J: TRBJ2-1; V: TRBV11-2; size: .
CDR3: ASSEVWTGARSEQY; J: TRBJ2-7; V: TRBV2; size: .
CDR3: ASSASSGRGNGQPQH; J: TRBJ1-5; V: TRBV6-1; size: .
CDR3: AISKTSGGVTDTQY; J: TRBJ2-3; V: TRBV10-3; size: .
CDR3: ASSDQTGIRTGYT; J: TRBJ1-2; V: TRBV25-1; size: .
CDR3: AWKRQGSSGNTIY; J: TRBJ1-3; V: TRBV30; size: .
CDR3: ASTRTGGDEQY; J: TRBJ2-7; V: TRBV6-5; size: .
CDR3: ASRGVDLKDRGRAVGHEQY; J: TRBJ2-7; V: TRBV27; size: .
CDR3: ASSSVRGGGYT; J: TRBJ1-2; V: TRBV5-4; size: .
CDR3: ASSLRTGGNEQF; J: TRBJ2-1; V: TRBV27; size: .
CDR3: AISESGRDKGSYEQY; J: .; V: TRBV10-3; size: few
CDR3: ASSLRSGSTEAF; J: TRBJ1-1; V: TRBV27; size: once
CDR3: ASSGGTGATGYT; J: TRBJ1-2; V: TRBV7-9; size: .
CDR3: ASSQFPGTGGTEAF; J: TRBJ1-1; V: TRBV4-3; size: few
CDR3: ASSHRRPQGLGNTEAF; J: TRBJ1-1; V: TRBV4-1; size: few
CDR3: ASSLGTDQETQY; J: TRBJ2-5; V: TRBV7-9; size: .
CDR3: ASRGHLKDTQY; J: TRBJ2-3; V: TRBV6-1; size: .
CDR3: ASSGTSGNIYNEQF; J: TRBJ2-1; V: TRBV2; size: few
CDR3: SVVRQSNTEAF; J: TRBJ1-1; V: TRBV29-1; size: once
CDR3: AWSGRGTGELF; J: TRBJ2-2; V: TRBV30; size: .
CDR3: ASSLAGTGAYEQY; J: TRBJ2-7; V: TRBV5-6; size: .
CDR3: ASSTTDSKQF; J: TRBJ2-1; V: TRBV28; size: .
CDR3: ASRPGVSYEQY; J: TRBJ2-7; V: TRBV28; size: .
CDR3: ASSLVLSGVSYNEQF; J: TRBJ2-1; V: TRBV7-2; size: few
CDR3: ASSQDPGIGTDTQY; J: TRBJ2-3; V: TRBV4-1; size: few
CDR3: ASSKGLAGADTQY; J: TRBJ2-3; V: TRBV5-6; size: few
CDR3: ASIYGTEAF; J: TRBJ1-1; V: TRBV28; size: .
CDR3: ASSRRGSSYNEQF; J: TRBJ2-1; V: TRBV6-5; size: .
CDR3: AFRGDSNEQF; J: TRBJ2-1; V: TRBV30; size: .
CDR3: ASSSAGGSETQY; J: TRBJ2-5; V: TRBV6-5; size: few